One and the same sample provided the 6 T cell receptor beta chains below, sequenced in a study of T cell clonotyping in hematopoietic cell transplantation. Profiled with immunoSEQ multiplex PCR; TCRdb holds only in-frame clones, not every one. The table has approximately 41,000 clones, 95% seen once. Specimen: peripheral blood mononuclear cells. Receptor source: a man aged 25-45 years in good health. Some clones in this sample may be carry-over from other donors' samples.

This rearrangement joins TRBV5-1 to TRBJ2-7; 9 bases fit TRBD2. With V trimmed by 2 bases and J by 0 bases, 3 bases remained unmatched. Per germline, CDR1 SGHRS and CDR2 YFSETQ. CDR3 length: 15 residues. CDR3: CASSFLAGVSYEQYF. In DNA form, the CDR3 reads TGCGCCAGCAGCTTCTTAGCGGGGGTCTCCTACGAGCAGTACTTC.

This clone appeared once. This chain joins TRBV11-2 and TRBJ1-1; no reliable D call. CDR3 length equals 13 residues. Looked up from germline, CDR1 is SGHAT and CDR2 is FQNNGV. The V gene lost 6 bases and the J gene lost 1 base, with 9 bases spanning the gap. The chain's CDR3 is CASSADGNTEAFF. The CDR3 DNA reads as TGTGCCAGCAGTGCCGACGGGAACACTGAAGCTTTCTTT.

The chain has TRBV27 and TRBJ1-1; TRBD1 matches 9 bases. Germline CDR1 and CDR2: MNHEY and SMNVEV (reference sequence). This CDR3 has 14 residues. J was trimmed by 5 bases and V by 5 bases; bases with no gene match: 6. The CDR3 region is CASSPYRGRTEAFF. The DNA for the CDR3 is TGTGCCAGCAGTCCTTACAGGGGGCGAACTGAAGCTTTCTTT.

This clone was counted a single time. CDR3 in DNA: TGCGCCAGCAGCCCGGACATCCTTGGGGTCTATGGCTACACCTTC. Translated, it gives CASSPDILGVYGYTF. This chain uses TRBV5-1 with TRBJ1-2; maybe TRBD1 (5 bases). Trimming took 4 bases from V and 4 from J, leaving 17 bases between them. The CDR3 covers 15 residues. The germline CDR1 and CDR2 sequences are SGHRS and YFSETQ.

The rearrangement uses TRBV30 and TRBJ2-3, with a tentative D call TRBD2 (7 bases). Per the germline V gene, CDR1 is GTSNPN and CDR2 is SVGIG (reference sequence). CDR3 size: 14 residues. V was cut by 6 bases and J by 6 bases, with 19 bases left in between. The CDR3 here is CACSLQGGWDTQYF. CDR3 nucleotide sequence: TGTGCCTGCTCGCTACAGGGAGGGTGGGATACGCAGTATTTT. Full variable domain (remainder filled in from reference TRBV30 and TRBJ2-3): SQTIHQWPATLVQPVGSPLSLECTVEGTSNPNLYWYRQAAGRGLQLLFYSVGIGQISSEVPQNLSASRPQDRQFILSSKKLLLSDSGFYLCACSLQGGWDTQYFGPGTRLTVL.

This chain joins TRBV7-8 and TRBJ1-4, with D uncertain. Trimming removed 0 bases from V and 8 bases from J, with 19 bases in between. Germline V gives CDR1 SGHVS, CDR2 FQNEAQ. There are 17 residues in the CDR3. The CDR3 sequence is CASSLAISRGSNEKLFF. CDR3 in DNA: TGTGCCAGCAGCTTAGCGATCTCAAGAGGGTCAAACGAAAAACTGTTTTTT.